This T cell receptor (beta chain) was profiled in a study of blood T cell repertoires in COVID-19. CDR1 is MRHNA and CDR2 is SNTAGT in the germline V gene. Trimming took 4 bases from V and 5 from J; bases not matched to a gene: 2. The CDR3 sequence is 13 residues long. The assay was immunoSEQ multiplex PCR, and TCRdb's table has in-frame clones only and misses some. Seen here are about 200,000 clones, approximately 86% observed once, and the top ten hold 10%. This TCR was sampled from a woman between 50 and 59 years old with COVID-19, enrolled during active disease. The sequenced sample was peripheral blood. The chain carries TRBV6-4 and TRBJ1-1; 9 nucleotides align to TRBD1. CDR3: CASSATGGTEAFF. The CDR3 DNA is TGTGCCAGCAGTGCGACAGGGGGGACTGAAGCTTTCTTT.